This record looks at one T cell receptor beta chain sequence and its context. Germline V gives CDR1 MNHEY, CDR2 SVGEGT. The CDR3 is 15 residues long. V shed 6 bases and J 6 bases; nucleotides not matched to a gene: 10. The authors' processing: Cell counts per sample came from amplifying reference gene primers. Data came from immunoSEQ multiplex PCR; TCRdb stores just in-frame clones and leaves some out. V, J and clone size are taken as reported in that table, and D and trimming were inferred from the DNA itself. The sample holds roughly 32,000 clones, about 86% seen once. The data were obtained in a study of blood T cell repertoires in COVID-19. Study details: The origin of the acute and convalescent COVID-19 samples was the United States, Italy and Spain. Sources were T cells, B-cell-depleted T cells, or PBMCs; the material itself was cDNA or gDNA.

Material for sequencing was peripheral blood. The clonotype comes from a woman older than 75 with active or convalescent COVID-19. The V gene is TRBV6-2 or TRBV6-3, the J gene TRBJ1-5, with 8 nucleotides matching TRBD1. The CDR3 loop is CASSSDRGGRQPQHF. Here the CDR3 DNA reads TGTGCCAGCAGCTCCGACAGGGGCGGTCGTCAGCCCCAGCATTTT.